This TCR beta chain appears in the sequencing data of a study of blood T cell repertoires in COVID-19. Looking at the study overall: Sources were T cells, B-cell-depleted T cells, or PBMCs; the material itself was cDNA or gDNA.

In its sample, this clone was seen once. Authors' analysis steps: Nucleated cell number was recorded as an estimate derived from reference gene primer amplification. Using immunoSEQ multiplex PCR, the repertoire was profiled, and TCRdb retains in-frame clones only, with some absent. Clonal size and the V and J genes are those of that table, whereas D and trimming came from the DNA. The sample has 110,000 to 150,000 clones; roughly 90% are singletons. Germline V gives CDR1 SGHRS, CDR2 YFSETQ. V was pared by 2 bases and J by 6 bases, with 6 bases between. CDR3 length equals 11 residues. The specimen was PBMCs or T cells enriched from blood (not recorded which). The TCR comes from a man aged 45 to 65 who had recovered from COVID-19. The chain carries TRBV5-1 and TRBJ2-7; D gene ambiguous. The CDR3 DNA is TGCGCCAGCAGCTTATCGGGCGAGCAGTACTTC. This encodes CASSLSGEQYF.